A selection of T cell receptor beta chains follows, all from one sample in a study of control samples from healthy donors and cancer patients. Assay used: immunoSEQ multiplex PCR; TCRdb lists only in-frame clones, some missing. The sample records 40,000 to 60,000 clones, 80% to 90% being singletons. The sample comprised PBMCs. These receptors all stem from a woman aged 45-65 years with lung cancer. Both conserved end residues are part of each CDR3. D genes are given only for firm matches. Some rows mark clone size as missing; the rest say once, few, many or name a class of expanded clone.

clone_size j_call v_call d_call cdr3_aa cdr3_nt
- TRBJ2-1 TRBV6-6 - CASSYSGGLGYNEQFF TGTGCCAGCAGTTACTCTGGGGGCTTGGGGTACAATGAGCAGTTCTTC
- TRBJ2-7 TRBV29-1 - CSVEGRSYEQYF TGCAGCGTTGAGGGCAGATCCTACGAGCAGTACTTC
- TRBJ1-1 TRBV27 - CASRQNTEAFF TGTGCCAGCAGACAGAACACTGAAGCTTTCTTT
- TRBJ1-6 TRBV11-3 - CASSLVWRNSPLHF TGTGCCAGCAGCTTGGTATGGAGGAATTCACCCCTCCACTTT
- TRBJ2-5 TRBV29-1 - CSVEVSVIPETQYF TGCAGCGTTGAAGTCTCGGTTATACCGGAGACCCAGTACTTC
- TRBJ2-3 TRBV27 - CASSLSRSTDTQYF TGTGCCAGCAGTTTATCCAGGTCCACAGATACGCAGTATTTT
- TRBJ2-4 TRBV6-6 - CASSKALENIQYF TGTGCCAGCAGTAAAGCCCTAGAAAACATTCAGTACTTC
few TRBJ1-5 TRBV18 - CASSPSGPKDQPQHF TGTGCCAGCTCACCGTCGGGGCCAAAGGACCAGCCCCAGCATTTT
- TRBJ2-1 TRBV11-2 TRBD2 CASSLRGGTPPTNEQFF TGTGCCAGCAGCTTACGGGGAGGGACGCCCCCTACGAATGAGCAGTTCTTC
few TRBJ2-3 TRBV6-6 TRBD2 CASRPLAVSTDTQYF TGTGCCAGCAGACCCCTAGCGGTGAGCACAGATACGCAGTATTTT
- TRBJ2-5 TRBV7-2 - CASSGTDRQTQYF TGTGCCAGCAGTGGAACCGACCGACAGACCCAGTACTTC
few TRBJ2-7 TRBV10-3 TRBD2 CAIRSTGLDSYEQYF TGTGCCATCAGATCAACGGGACTAGACTCCTACGAGCAGTACTTC
- TRBJ1-2 TRBV19 - CASTPRGISNYGYTF TGTGCCAGTACCCCGCGAGGCATTTCTAACTATGGCTACACCTTC